The 15 T cell receptor beta chains below were found in one sample sequenced in a study of T cells in Graves' hyperthyroidism and ophthalmopathy. Amplification yielded TCR beta CDR3 regions, with RNA transcripts as the source. The HTBI primer set drove a first-round RT-PCR of the TCR CDR3. TCRdb reanalysed the multiplex PCR reads using MiXCR and keeps one entry per CDR3 protein. The table has 360,000 or so distinct CDR3 sequences, 15% to 20% seen once. Material: blood. The receptors originated from a middle-aged woman with Graves' ophthalmopathy.

This CDR3 reads CASSVKWYRVYEQYF. The CDR3, as DNA: TGTGCCAGCAGTGTAAAATGGTACAGGGTCTACGAGCAGTACTTC. The J gene is TRBJ2-7, the V gene TRBV28; perhaps TRBD1 as D (6 bases). This CDR3 has 15 amino acids. V dropped 5 bases and J dropped 3 bases, with 17 bases sitting between them. Germline CDR1 reads MDHEN; CDR2 reads SYDVKM. Complete variable domain (other parts from reference TRBV28 and TRBJ2-7): DVKVTQSSRYLVKRTGEKVFLECVQDMDHENMFWYRQDPGLGLRLIYFSYDVKMKEKGDIPEGYSVSREKKERFSLILESASTNQTSMYLCASSVKWYRVYEQYFGPGTRLTVT.

This clonotype was counted at least ten times. The genes are TRBV6-1 and TRBJ1-1, with a possible D match to TRBD1 (6 bases). The V end was cut by 4 bases, the J end by 5 bases, with 14 bases between. Per the germline V gene, CDR1 is MNHNS and CDR2 is SASEGT. This CDR3 has 14 residues. As DNA, the CDR3 is TGTGCCAGCAGTGTTGATACAGGGTCGACTGAAGCTTTCTTT. Its protein product is CASSVDTGSTEAFF.

The chain combines TRBV6-2 or TRBV6-3 with TRBJ2-5; 10 nucleotides match TRBD2. The V gene end was trimmed by 4 bases and the J gene end by 2 bases; junction bases not matched to a gene: 4. The CDR3 extends over 15 amino acids. Germline values: CDR1 MNHEY, CDR2 SVGEGT. CDR3 amino acids: CASSLAGGVQETQYF. Here the CDR3 DNA reads TGTGCCAGCAGTTTAGCGGGGGGAGTACAAGAGACCCAGTACTTC.

This clonotype has at least ten counts. The J gene is TRBJ2-5, the V gene TRBV5-1; D perhaps matches TRBD1 (5 bases). This CDR3 region has 14 residues. The germline V and J ends were trimmed by 0 bases and 2 bases, with 8 bases remaining between them. CDR1 and CDR2 (germline): SGHRS, YFSETQ. The DNA for the CDR3 is TGCGCCAGCAGCTTGGGGGGCCCGCAAGAGACCCAGTACTTC. Encoded protein: CASSLGGPQETQYF. Combining the CDR3 with reference TRBV5-1 and TRBJ2-5 gives the whole variable domain KAGVTQTPRYLIKTRGQQVTLSCSPISGHRSVSWYQQTPGQGLQFLFEYFSETQRNKGNFPGRFSGRQFSNSRSEMNVSTLELGDSALYLCASSLGGPQETQYFGPGTRLLVL.

Many counts were recorded for this clonotype. In DNA, the CDR3 is TGTGCCAGCAGCTCCGGGGGTAGGGGTTCCTACGAGCAGTACTTC. Amino acid sequence: CASSSGGRGSYEQYF. The chain employs TRBV7-2 and TRBJ2-7; weak D call: TRBD2 (6 bases). The V end was cut by 4 bases, the J end by 1 base, with 14 bases between. This CDR3 is built from 15 residues. Looked up from germline, CDR1 is SGHTA and CDR2 is FQGNSA. The full variable domain, in which reference TRBV7-2 and TRBJ2-7 provide the parts outside the CDR3, is GAGVSQSPSNKVTEKGKDVELRCDPISGHTALYWYRQSLGQGLEFLIYFQGNSAPDKSGLPSDRFSAERTGGSVSTLTIQRTQQEDSAVYLCASSSGGRGSYEQYFGPGTRLTVT.

This clonotype was seen at least ten times. The chain combines TRBV11-3 with TRBJ1-1, with no clear D. Germline CDR1 reads SGHNT; CDR2 reads YENEEA. V gave up 3 bases and J gave up 5 bases, with 10 bases separating them. CDR3 size: 13 residues. CDR3 loop: CASSLFRGTEAFF. The CDR3 DNA reads as TGTGCCAGCAGCTTGTTTAGAGGGACTGAAGCTTTCTTT.

This clonotype occurred many times. The rearrangement links TRBV20-1 to TRBJ2-7; D may be TRBD2 (6 bases). The CDR3 totals 15 residues. V shed 1 base and J shed 2 bases, with 15 bases lying between them. Germline V gene data show CDR1 as DFQATT and CDR2 as SNEGSKA (reference sequence). The DNA for the CDR3 is TGCAGTGCTAGAGGGGGGGTGAGGACGGCCTACGAGCAGTACTTC. This translates into CSARGGVRTAYEQYF.

This clonotype was seen many times. A much larger clone differs by one base, so this may be a read error. The gene calls are TRBV28 and TRBJ1-1, with D unclear. With 4 bases removed from V and 1 base from J, the gap between germline ends came to 7 bases. Germline V CDR1 and CDR2: MDHEN, SYDVKM. This CDR3 comprises 13 residues. Here the CDR3 reads CASSYYTNTEAFF. The CDR3 region has the DNA TGTGCCAGCAGTTACTATACGAACACTGAAGCTTTCTTT.

As regards this clonotype: A single base separates this from a much larger clone, so it may be a read error. The chain joins TRBV5-1 to TRBJ1-2, with D maybe TRBD1 (5 bases). The CDR3 has 13 residues. CDR1 is SGHRS and CDR2 is YFSETQ in the germline V gene. For the CDR3, the DNA is TGCGCCAGCAGCTGGGAACGGGACTATGGCTACGCCTTC. Encoded protein: CASSWERDYGYAF.

The chain combines TRBV5-1 with TRBJ1-1, with no clear D. The CDR3 length is 16 residues. Germline V gene lookup returns CDR1 SGHRS and CDR2 YFSETQ. Trimming took off 0 bases at V and 2 bases at J, with 14 bases between the two ends. The CDR3 DNA reads TGCGCCAGCAGCTTGGAAAAACTCAGCTTCAACACTGAAGCTTTCTTT. Its protein is CASSLEKLSFNTEAFF.

This clonotype was counted between two and nine times. The chain links TRBV20-1 to TRBJ2-5, with 9 bases aligning to TRBD2. V dropped 7 bases and J dropped 7; count of bases not matched to a gene: 13. CDR1 is DFQATT, CDR2 SNEGSKA, per germline (reference sequence). This CDR3 has 14 amino acids. The CDR3 protein is CSGTPSGTGRTQYF. The CDR3 nucleotides are TGCAGTGGTACCCCTAGCGGGACGGGCCGGACCCAGTACTTC.

This clonotype was counted many times. V and J are TRBV11-1 and TRBJ2-3; 10 bases match TRBD1. The CDR3 is 17 amino acids. Trimming cost V 1 base and J 0 bases; bases outside gene matches: 4. The germline CDR1 and CDR2 sequences are SGHAT and FQDESV (reference sequence). CDR3 region: CASSLGPGQGSTDTQYF. For the CDR3, the DNA is TGTGCCAGCAGCTTAGGGCCGGGACAGGGGAGCACAGATACGCAGTATTTT.

Ten or more counts support this clonotype. The chain combines TRBV28 with TRBJ1-1; no definite D call. Germline lookup yields CDR1 MDHEN and CDR2 SYDVKM. The CDR3 length is 10 residues. V gave up 4 bases and J gave up 7 bases, with 4 bases separating them. The CDR3: CASSSSEAFF. CDR3 bases: TGTGCCAGCAGTTCTAGTGAAGCTTTCTTT.

The chain couples TRBV20-1 to TRBJ2-5; 10 bases map to TRBD2. Germline loops: CDR1 DFQATT, CDR2 SNEGSKA (reference sequence). This CDR3 is built from 14 residues. The ends lost 3 bases at V and 0 bases at J; junction bases unmatched: 1. The CDR3 is CSASTSGNQETQYF. The CDR3 DNA reads as TGCAGTGCTAGTACTAGCGGGAACCAAGAGACCCAGTACTTC.

In this sample, this clonotype turned up many times. The V gene is TRBV12-3 or TRBV12-4, the J gene TRBJ1-1; D not resolved. The CDR3 loop spans 13 amino acids. V lost 5 bases and J 7 bases, leaving 14 bases between the germline ends. In DNA form, the CDR3 reads TGTGCCAGCAGTCCCCGGAAGGATGGTGAAGCTTTCTTT. Amino acids: CASSPRKDGEAFF.